This T cell receptor (beta chain) is from a study of precursors of human CD4 cytotoxic T cells listed by TCRdb under 2018. In the study overall: In total, 13 to 15 donors contributed CD4+ memory subsets to the bulk TCR-seq analysis. TCR-seq analysis of 13 to 15 donors yielded TCRalpha and TCRbeta chain sequences (table S7).

Sequenced using an Illumina MiSeq. Turning to the authors' computational methods: The Shannon-Wiener index, computed in VDJtools, was used to measure repertoire diversity. A TCRbeta clonotype was considered expanded if its clonotype frequency was 3 or more. TCRdb passed the public sequencing reads through fastp at Q25 and MiXCR, retaining productive beta sequences. For every CDR3 protein sequence, its rows merge into one entry that carries the most common genes and DNA. These V and J calls are TCRdb output, not the study's own analysis. Present in this sample are some 810 distinct CDR3 sequences, around a sixth of which were seen just once. 10% of the sample lies in the top ten. The trim is 6 bases for V and 4 bases for J, with a gap of 15 bases between the germline ends. According to the germline V gene, CDR1 reads MDHEN and CDR2 reads SYDVKM. From its cysteine to its phenylalanine, the CDR3 spans 14 amino acids. CDR3 DNA is the only sequence kept; it has 42 bases, read in frame from the first base.

In its sample, this clonotype comes out as large (0.1 to 1%). Which antigen it targets is not known. No base quality information exists; no much larger clone differs at one position. What the work shows at the level of the full study, not this receptor alone: Expanded effector clonotypes accounted for a larger share of IL-7Rhigh TEMRA clonotypes than of TEM or TCM clonotypes. More restricted TCR repertoires, with lower diversity and more expanded clonotypes, were shown by IL-7Rhigh and IL-7R- TEMRA subsets than by TCM and TEM subsets. Only 13 of the 14 donors were included in some of the bulk TCR-seq comparisons, which suggests that not every subset was available for every donor. The authors noted that a human observational design cannot definitively establish the direction of differentiation between precursor and effector cells.

Bulk UMI-based TCR sequencing was performed on four sorted CD4+ memory subsets (TCM, TEM, IL-7Rhigh TEMRA, IL-7R- TEMRA) to test a precursor-effector relationship among CD4 cytotoxic T cells. Cells were obtained from peripheral blood mononuclear cells that had been isolated from human blood. This chain joins TRBV28 to TRBJ1-2; possibly the D gene is TRBD1, per 6 matching bases. This receptor was taken from a human donor in good health. The source material was memory CD4+ T cells from blood (PBMCs). The CDR3 has the sequence CASRGGRNLYGYTF. The DNA reads TGTGCCAGCAGAGGGGGACGGAACCTCTATGGCTACACCTTC.